The rows below give T cell receptor beta chains drawn from one sample of a study of identical twins. TCRdb ran MiXCR on the 5' RACE reads and lists one entry per CDR3 protein. Of roughly 230,000 distinct CDR3 sequences in the sample, about 8.9% are singletons; the top ten hold less than 4%. These data were likewise used in another study, on yellow fever vaccine responses in identical twins.

Sample: CD8+ T cells sorted from blood. Source of these receptors: a woman under 30 in good health. The CDR3 runs from the conserved cysteine through the conserved F or W. A D gene is named only where the DNA matches it firmly. A clone size is listed for some rows: how often the clone was seen (once, few, many), or a class if it is expanded.

>TRBJ2-7|TRBD2|TRBV7-9|few
TGTGCCAGCAGAGGTAGCGGGGGACCTTCCTACGAGCAGTACTTC
CASRGSGGPSYEQYF
>TRBJ2-5|TRBD2|TRBV4-2|few
TGTGCCAGCAGCCGCGGGACTAGCGGGCCCCAAGAGACCCAGTACTTC
CASSRGTSGPQETQYF
>TRBJ1-5|-|TRBV10-3|-
TGTGCCATCAGTGAGGTAGGGGCGGGGGATCAGCCCCAGCATTTT
CAISEVGAGDQPQHF
>TRBJ2-7|TRBD2|TRBV6-2/TRBV6-3|-
TGTGCCAGCAGTTACCGGGCTAGCGGGAAGTACGAGCAGTACTTC
CASSYRASGKYEQYF
>TRBJ2-3|-|TRBV6-5|-
TGTGCCAGCAGTTACCCCCCAACCGGGAAGGACGCAGATACGCAGTATTTT
CASSYPPTGKDADTQYF
>TRBJ2-7|-|TRBV15|-
TGTGCCACCAGCAGAGATAGAGGGACGGGGAGGAACGAGCAGTACTTC
CATSRDRGTGRNEQYF
>TRBJ2-2|TRBD1|TRBV7-9|few
TGTGCCAGCAGCTTCATACCGGGACAGCGCGACGTCGGGGAGCTGTTTTTT
CASSFIPGQRDVGELFF
>TRBJ2-3|TRBD1|TRBV7-9|-
TGTGCCAGCAGCTTAGCACGGGACAGACCCACAGATACGCAGTATTTT
CASSLARDRPTDTQYF
>TRBJ2-6|-|TRBV6-4|many
TGTGCCAGCAGTGACTCGGAGGCCAACGTCCTGACTTTC
CASSDSEANVLTF
>TRBJ2-7|TRBD1|TRBV20-1|-
TGCAGTGCTAGGGATTATCGGGGACAGGGTGGTGGGATAGGCTACTACGAGCAGTACTTC
CSARDYRGQGGGIGYYEQYF
>TRBJ2-7|TRBD1|TRBV20-1|few
TGCAGTGCTAGAGATCGGAGGCGGACAGGGGACTACTACGAGCAGTACTTC
CSARDRRRTGDYYEQYF
>TRBJ2-4|TRBD1|TRBV7-2|few
TGTGCCAGCAGCTTAGCTCGGGGACAGGCTGGAGCCAAAAACATTCAGTACTTC
CASSLARGQAGAKNIQYF
>TRBJ2-1|TRBD2|TRBV14|few
TGTGCCAGCAGCCAAGACCCTGGGACTAGCGGGCAGTTCTTCTTCTACAATGAGCAGTTCTTC
CASSQDPGTSGQFFFYNEQFF
>TRBJ2-2|TRBD2|TRBV6-5|-
TGTGCCAGCAGTTACGGAGCGGGGGTAGGGGAGCTGTTTTTT
CASSYGAGVGELFF
>TRBJ2-1|TRBD1|TRBV29-1|few
TGCAGCGCTGGACAGGGGACCTACAATGAGCAGTTCTTC
CSAGQGTYNEQFF
>TRBJ2-4|TRBD2|TRBV6-2/TRBV6-3|-
TGTGCCAGCAGTTCCCCGGGGGGGGCGGCCAAAAACATTCAGTACTTC
CASSSPGGAAKNIQYF
>TRBJ2-1|-|TRBV20-1|-
TGCAGTGCTAGAGACCAAGGGGACCCTAGCTCCTACAATGAGCAGTTCTTC
CSARDQGDPSSYNEQFF
>TRBJ1-3|-|TRBV9|-
TGTGCCAGCAGCGCAAACAGACTGATTGACGTCGGAAACACCATATATTTT
CASSANRLIDVGNTIYF
>TRBJ2-2|TRBD2|TRBV27|few
TGTGCCAGCAGTTTACGGGGGGGGACGAACACCGGGGAGCTGTTTTTT
CASSLRGGTNTGELFF
>TRBJ2-7|-|TRBV10-3|-
TGTGCCATCAGTGGTCCAGGGGAGGCCGGCTACGAGCAGTACTTC
CAISGPGEAGYEQYF
>TRBJ1-2|-|TRBV7-9|-
TGTGCCAGCAGCCCCACCCTACAGCAAGTCTATGGCTACACCTTC
CASSPTLQQVYGYTF
>TRBJ2-2|-|TRBV7-9|-
TGTGCCAGCAGCCCCCTCCACACCGGGGAGCTGTTTTTT
CASSPLHTGELFF
>TRBJ2-2|-|TRBV21-1|many
TGTGCCAGCAGCTACCGGGTCACCCCTATTCTTTCCGGGGAGCTGTTTTTT
CASSYRVTPILSGELFF
>TRBJ1-2|-|TRBV29-1|-
TGCAGCGTTTACAGGGACGGGGGCTACACCTTC
CSVYRDGGYTF